This TCR beta chain was profiled in a study of tumor-infiltrating lymphocytes in primary liver carcinoma. Overall study findings and caveats: Tumor-adjacent and tumor-blood pairs overlapped less than tumor region pairs did.

For blood RNA, unsorted whole blood served as the source, and germline DNA was extracted too. On this clonotype: Its specificity is not known. A read error is possible here, since a much larger clone lies one base away.

The germline V gene has CDR1 MNHNS and CDR2 SASEGT. The CDR3 is made up of 14 amino acids. A primer in the constant region served to generate TCR beta cDNA from approximately 500 ng of total RNA. Libraries for TCR beta were built through three nested multiplex PCR rounds, which together made up a slightly modified ARM-PCR procedure. Amplification in the first two PCR rounds was performed using TRBV1-TRBV30 forward primers and a C-beta reverse primer for approximately 10 cycles each. TCRdb re-called the multiplex PCR reads through MiXCR, storing one row per CDR3 protein. The sample lists almost 200,000 distinct CDR3 sequences, roughly two thirds occurring once.

The rearrangement joins TRBV6-1 to TRBJ2-3; 9 bases align to TRBD2. The sequenced sample consisted of peripheral blood. This TCR derives from a woman aged 55-75 years with primary liver carcinoma and hepatitis B virus infection. The CDR3 loop is CASSGRREGHTRYF. CDR3 coding DNA: TGTGCCAGCAGTGGAAGGCGGGAGGGACATACGCGGTATTTT.